This T cell receptor beta chain was retrieved from a study of response to subunit inactivated influenza vaccine. Study-level results: A suggestion made by the authors is that each seasonal influenza vaccination recruits few new T cells.

In TCRdb, the RT-PCR reads were re-called with MiXCR into one record per CDR3 protein. The data hold 650,000 to 800,000 distinct CDR3 sequences, with about 14% observed a single time. Per the germline V gene, CDR1 is MDHEN and CDR2 is SYDVKM. This CDR3 has 15 residues. Germline trimming cut 6 bases from V and 2 bases from J; bases unmatched to any gene: 7. This clonotype was detected a few times. The antigen remains unidentified. The receptor's source is a man aged 50 to 60 who received an inactivated influenza vaccine. Source: PBMCs from blood, taken 14 to 15 days before vaccination. The rearrangement links TRBV28 to TRBJ2-3, with 8 bases identical to TRBD2. The CDR3 protein is CASSQLAEDTDTQYF. In nucleotides, the CDR3 is TGTGCCAGCAGCCAACTAGCGGAAGACACAGATACGCAGTATTTT.